One and the same sample provided the 32 T cell receptor beta chains below, sequenced in a study of blood T cell repertoires in COVID-19 (TCRdb year 2020). Libraries were made using the immunoSEQ multiplex PCR assay. The table was pulled from immuneACCESS by TCRdb, which kept in-frame rearrangements only. Such tables lose some clones; where checked, under half of the loss comes from unresolved V genes, and the rest has no known cause. A total of around 92,000 clones appear in this sample, 83% of them only once. The ten top clones hold roughly 28% of the sample. Input material: peripheral blood. The receptors originated from an elderly woman with acute or convalescent COVID-19.

The chain carries TRBV11-2 and TRBJ2-5; 7 bases align to TRBD2. CDR1 and CDR2 (germline): SGHAT, FQNNGV. This CDR3 has 13 residues. After removal of 5 bases from V and 7 bases from J, the junction contained 7 bases not matched to a gene. CDR3 sequence reads: CASSGREFVTQYF. The CDR3 DNA reads as TGTGCCAGCAGCGGGCGGGAGTTTGTGACCCAGTACTTC.

V and J are TRBV7-2 and TRBJ2-7, with D possibly being TRBD2 (6 bases). The V end lost 2 bases, the J end lost 0 bases, and 8 bases lay between the germline ends. Per germline, CDR1 SGHTA and CDR2 FQGNSA. The CDR3 sequence is 14 residues long. CDR3 in amino acids: CASSLRLVSYEQYF. CDR3 coding DNA: TGTGCCAGCAGCTTACGACTAGTCTCCTACGAGCAGTACTTC. Based on the CDR3 plus reference TRBV7-2 and TRBJ2-7, the full variable domain is GAGVSQSPSNKVTEKGKDVELRCDPISGHTALYWYRQSLGQGLEFLIYFQGNSAPDKSGLPSDRFSAERTGGSVSTLTIQRTQQEDSAVYLCASSLRLVSYEQYFGPGTRLTVT.

The V call is TRBV7-2, the J call TRBJ1-1, with D possibly matching TRBD1 (5 bases). Germline assignment: CDR1 SGHTA and CDR2 FQGNSA. The CDR3 sequence is 14 residues long. Trimming removed 4 bases at V and 1 base at J, with 10 bases between. CDR3 region: CASSSNTGNTEAFF. The CDR3 DNA reads as TGTGCCAGCAGCTCGAATACAGGGAACACTGAAGCTTTCTTT.

The chain employs TRBV29-1 and TRBJ1-2; possible D gene TRBD1, 6 bases. The germline CDR1 and CDR2 sequences are SQVTM and ANQGSEA. CDR3 length: 12 residues. The germline V and J ends were trimmed by 6 bases and 4 bases, with 12 bases remaining between them. The CDR3 is CSVGTTVYGYTF. The CDR3 DNA follows: TGCAGCGTAGGGACAACCGTCTATGGCTACACCTTC.

This clone has a handful of counts. The chain recombines TRBV24-1 with TRBJ1-2; D remains ambiguous. The V end lost 3 bases, the J end lost 3 bases, and 7 bases lay between the germline ends. There are 13 residues in the CDR3. Germline CDR1 reads KGHDR; CDR2 reads SFDVKD. The chain's CDR3 is CATSDKSHYGYTF. In DNA, the CDR3 is TGTGCCACCAGTGATAAGAGTCACTATGGCTACACCTTC.

This chain uses TRBV10-3 with TRBJ1-3; 7 positions agree with TRBD1. Germline CDR1 reads ENHRY; CDR2 reads SYGVKD. The CDR3 is 14 amino acids. The J segment lost 7 bases and the V segment lost 4 bases, leaving 7 bases of the junction unmatched. The CDR3 region is CAISGQGRENTIYF. As DNA, the CDR3 is TGTGCCATCAGTGGACAGGGAAGGGAGAACACCATATATTTT.

This clone has at least ten counts. This chain uses TRBV2 with TRBJ1-5, with D maybe TRBD1 (6 bases). The CDR3 is 13 residues long. CDR1 and CDR2 (germline): SNHLY, FYNNEI. The V and J ends lost 4 bases and 5 bases respectively, with 9 bases between them. DNA of the CDR3: TGTGCCAGCAGTGTCTGGGGGCATCAGCCCCAGCATTTT. The encoded protein is CASSVWGHQPQHF.

This rearrangement joins TRBV18 to TRBJ2-1, with TRBD2 as a possible D gene (5 bases). The CDR3 has 13 residues. Trimming pared 4 bases from V and 9 bases from J, leaving 13 bases between. The germline CDR1 and CDR2 sequences are KGHSH and LQKENI. CDR3 nucleotide sequence: TGTGCCAGCTCACTCGGAGATCGGGGTGAGCAGTTCTTC. Its protein product is CASSLGDRGEQFF. The full variable domain, with the rest looked up from reference TRBV18 and TRBJ2-1, is NAGVMQNPRHLVRRRGQEARLRCSPMKGHSHVYWYRQLPEEGLKFMVYLQKENIIDESGMPKERFSAEFPKEGPSILRIQQVVRGDSAAYFCASSLGDRGEQFFGPGTRLTVL.

The chain couples TRBV7-6 to TRBJ1-3; possibly TRBD1 for D (5 bases). The CDR3 length is 16 residues. The germline V gene encodes CDR1 SGHVS and CDR2 FNYEAQ. V was trimmed by 5 bases and J by 2 bases, leaving 16 bases between them. CDR3 sequence: CASSDWRARAGNTIYF. In nucleotides, the CDR3 is TGTGCCAGCAGCGATTGGAGGGCCAGGGCTGGAAACACCATATATTTT.

This sequence joins TRBV7-9 and TRBJ2-3; D ambiguous. V dropped 5 bases and J dropped 3 bases, with 12 bases sitting between them. CDR3 length: 14 amino acids. Germline CDR1 reads SEHNR; CDR2 reads FQNEAQ (reference sequence). The DNA of the CDR3 is TGTGCCAGCAGCCCGACGAGGAATACAGATACGCAGTATTTT. This encodes CASSPTRNTDTQYF.

The chain joins TRBV5-6 to TRBJ1-6; 11 bases are a match to TRBD1. Trimming took 2 bases from V and 9 from J; bases not matched to a gene: 4. The CDR3 runs 15 residues. Germline CDR1 and CDR2: SGHDT and YYEEEE. The CDR3 sequence: CASSFSGTGGSPLHF. The CDR3 DNA reads TGTGCCAGCAGCTTCTCCGGGACAGGGGGTTCACCCCTCCACTTT.

The V gene is TRBV2, the J gene TRBJ2-5; 11 nucleotides match TRBD2. This CDR3 region has 14 residues. V dropped 3 bases and J dropped 7; count of bases not matched to a gene: 4. Germline V gene data show CDR1 as SNHLY and CDR2 as FYNNEI. The chain's CDR3 is CASSDTSGSGTQYF. In DNA form, the CDR3 reads TGTGCCAGCAGTGATACTAGCGGGAGCGGGACCCAGTACTTC.

This clone was counted a few times. The rearrangement links TRBV3-1 (or the pseudogene TRBV3-2) to TRBJ1-1; D call uncertain. Germline V gene data show CDR1 as LGHDT and CDR2 as YNNKEL (reference sequence). The CDR3 extends over 13 amino acids. V lost 1 base to trimming and J lost 7 bases, with 10 bases between them. Here the CDR3 reads CASSQGVRGEAFF. The CDR3 DNA reads TGTGCCAGCAGCCAAGGGGTCCGGGGTGAAGCTTTCTTT.

CDR3 sequence (DNA): TGTGCCATCAGTGAGTCTAGCGGGGGAATCTACGAGCAGTACTTC. Protein product: CAISESSGGIYEQYF. The chain has TRBV10-3 and TRBJ2-7; 9 bases agree with TRBD2. Looked up from germline, CDR1 is ENHRY and CDR2 is SYGVKD. J gave up 3 bases and V 0 bases, and 3 bases lay outside the gene matches. This CDR3 spans 15 amino acids.

The chain joins TRBV6-5 to TRBJ2-1; perhaps TRBD1 as D (5 bases). The ends were cut back, 6 bases at V and 7 bases at J, with 10 bases in the middle. CDR3 length equals 12 residues. Germline lookup yields CDR1 MNHEY and CDR2 SVGAGI. CDR3 residues: CASRKQANEQFF. CDR3 in DNA: TGTGCCAGCAGAAAACAGGCAAATGAGCAGTTCTTC.

This chain joins TRBV11-3 and TRBJ2-1; 7 bases are shared with TRBD2. V lost 5 bases and J lost 7; bases outside the gene matches: 5. This CDR3 has 13 residues. Germline lookup yields CDR1 SGHNT and CDR2 YENEEA. The CDR3 is CASSHVGGNEQFF. CDR3 nucleotides: TGTGCCAGCAGCCACGTCGGGGGGAATGAGCAGTTCTTC.

This clone was found once. The chain uses TRBV18 and TRBJ1-5; 8 bases are a match to TRBD1. CDR1 is KGHSH, CDR2 LQKENI, per germline. With 3 bases clipped from V and 5 bases from J, the junction kept 9 bases outside the gene matches. CDR3 length: 16 residues. CDR3 protein: CASSPVPGQGDQPQHF. The CDR3 coding sequence is TGTGCCAGCTCACCTGTTCCCGGACAGGGTGATCAGCCCCAGCATTTT.

V gene TRBV28 combines with J gene TRBJ2-7, with 8 bases that match TRBD2. Germline CDR1 reads MDHEN; CDR2 reads SYDVKM. The V gene end was trimmed by 3 bases and the J gene end by 0 bases; junction bases not matched to a gene: 10. This CDR3 has 17 amino acids. This chain's CDR3 is CASSFQLAESSSYEQYF. CDR3 sequence (DNA): TGTGCCAGCAGTTTTCAACTAGCGGAGTCTAGCTCCTACGAGCAGTACTTC.

This chain connects TRBV6-6 to TRBJ1-1, with D possibly being TRBD1 (5 bases). Germline V CDR1 and CDR2: MNHNY, SVGAGI (reference sequence). The CDR3 extends over 13 amino acids. The V and J ends lost 5 bases and 1 base respectively, with 8 bases between them. CDR3 DNA sequence: TGTGCCAGCAGTAGACAGCAGAACACTGAAGCTTTCTTT. Amino acid sequence: CASSRQQNTEAFF.

This chain links TRBV6-6 with TRBJ1-1; no clear D. Trimming pared 2 bases from V and 0 bases from J, leaving 7 bases between. This CDR3 is built from 14 residues. Germline CDR1 and CDR2: MNHNY and SVGAGI (reference sequence). The CDR3 nucleotides read TGTGCCAGCAGTTACGGAGCATTGAACACTGAAGCTTTCTTT. This codes for CASSYGALNTEAFF.

The rearrangement uses TRBV7-2 and TRBJ2-3; a weak D match, TRBD2 (6 bases). The V end was cut by 1 base, the J end by 8 bases, with 16 bases between. Germline CDR1 and CDR2: SGHTA and FQGNSA. The CDR3 runs to 15 residues. In DNA form, the CDR3 reads TGTGCCAGCAGCTTAGGCGGGAACCCCAAGGGTACGCAGTATTTT. As protein: CASSLGGNPKGTQYF.

V is TRBV6-6 and J is TRBJ2-7, with a tentative D call TRBD1 (5 bases). Germline CDR1 is MNHNY and CDR2 is SVGAGI (reference sequence). The CDR3 runs 11 residues. Deletions cut 5 bases from V and 5 bases from J, with 7 bases between. The CDR3 coding sequence is TGTGCCAGCAGTAGCAGGGACGAGCAGTACTTC. Translated: CASSSRDEQYF.

The CDR3 region is CASLEQQGARGYTF. In DNA, the CDR3 is TGTGCCAGCCTGGAACAGCAGGGGGCGCGTGGCTACACCTTC. This chain joins TRBV2 and TRBJ1-2, with 8 bases fitting TRBD1. The trim removed 8 bases at V and 7 bases at J, leaving 12 bases unmatched. Germline V gene lookup returns CDR1 SNHLY and CDR2 FYNNEI. The CDR3 runs 14 residues.

A single count supports this clone. The rearrangement links TRBV6-1 to TRBJ2-3, with 7 nucleotides matching TRBD2. Germline-derived CDR1 and CDR2 are MNHNS and SASEGT. There are 17 residues in the CDR3. The J segment lost 8 bases and the V segment lost 3 bases, leaving 17 bases of the junction unmatched. CDR3 sequence (DNA): TGTGCCAGCAGTGATGGACTAGTCTTGTCCGTTGCCGGTACGCAGTATTTT. It is translated as CASSDGLVLSVAGTQYF.

This sequence joins TRBV7-9 and TRBJ1-2, with 7 bases that match TRBD1. The V segment lost 1 base and the J segment 4 bases; nucleotides outside the gene matches: 3. The CDR3 consists of 14 residues. Germline loops: CDR1 SEHNR, CDR2 FQNEAQ (reference sequence). CDR3 amino acids: CASSLETGVYGYTF. The CDR3 coding sequence is TGTGCCAGCAGCTTAGAAACAGGGGTCTATGGCTACACCTTC.

This sequence joins TRBV28 and TRBJ1-4; possible D gene TRBD1, 5 bases. The CDR3 has 15 amino acids. Germline CDR1 is MDHEN and CDR2 is SYDVKM. V shed 6 bases and J shed 6 bases, with 17 bases lying between them. CDR3 in amino acids: CASSTVDRPHEKLFF. The DNA of the CDR3 is TGTGCCAGCAGCACCGTCGACAGACCCCATGAAAAACTGTTTTTT. The full variable domain, in which reference TRBV28 and TRBJ1-4 provide the parts outside the CDR3, is DVKVTQSSRYLVKRTGEKVFLECVQDMDHENMFWYRQDPGLGLRLIYFSYDVKMKEKGDIPEGYSVSREKKERFSLILESASTNQTSMYLCASSTVDRPHEKLFFGSGTQLSVL.

The J gene is TRBJ2-6, the V gene TRBV5-6; D unresolved. Germline CDR1 is SGHDT and CDR2 is YYEEEE. This CDR3 is built from 17 residues. Trimming stripped 4 bases from V and 0 bases from J, with 14 bases between. The CDR3 sequence: CASSPGYGLSGANVLTF. CDR3 DNA sequence: TGTGCCAGCAGCCCGGGTTACGGTCTCTCTGGGGCCAACGTCCTGACTTTC.

This clone was seen more than once but under ten times. The chain carries TRBV6-5 and TRBJ2-5; 11 bases are a match to TRBD1. The CDR3 length is 15 residues. CDR1 is MNHEY, CDR2 SVGAGI, per germline. V was clipped by 2 bases and J by 4 bases; unmatched bases: 3. The CDR3 here is CASSYPGQGAETQYF. The CDR3 nucleotides read TGTGCCAGCAGTTACCCAGGACAGGGGGCAGAGACCCAGTACTTC.

This clone has only a few counts. The gene calls are TRBV5-1 and TRBJ1-1; 10 nucleotides agree with TRBD1. The V gene end was trimmed by 4 bases and the J gene end by 1 base; junction bases not matched to a gene: 4. The CDR3 is 15 residues long. In germline, CDR1 is SGHRS, CDR2 YFSETQ. The CDR3 region has the DNA TGCGCCAGCAGCGGCCGGGACAGGGGGAACACTGAAGCTTTCTTT. Translation gives CASSGRDRGNTEAFF.

The V call is TRBV7-8, the J call TRBJ1-2; D gene uncertain. Germline V lookup: CDR1 SGHVS, CDR2 FQNEAQ. The CDR3 loop spans 15 amino acids. V was shortened by 3 bases and J by 6 bases, with 17 bases between the two germline ends. This chain's CDR3 is CASSFNGVTRNGYTF. In DNA, the CDR3 is TGTGCCAGCAGCTTTAACGGAGTTACACGGAATGGCTACACCTTC. The full variable domain, its missing parts supplied by reference TRBV7-8 and TRBJ1-2, is GAGVSQSPRYKVAKRGQDVALRCDPISGHVSLFWYQQALGQGPEFLTYFQNEAQLDKSGLPSDRFFAERPEGSVSTLKIQRTQQEDSAVYLCASSFNGVTRNGYTFGSGTRLTVV.

V gene TRBV7-2 combines with J gene TRBJ1-1; D is ambiguous. The CDR3 contains 13 residues. V was clipped by 8 bases and J by 2 bases, with 12 bases between them. From germline, CDR1 is SGHTA and CDR2 FQGNSA. CDR3 amino acids: CASSSRGNTEAFF. DNA for the CDR3: TGTGCCAGCTCATCCCGGGGTAACACTGAAGCTTTCTTT.

This clone was recorded a few times. The rearrangement links TRBV5-1 to TRBJ1-1, with 10 nucleotides matching TRBD1. This CDR3 contains 14 residues. CDR1 is SGHRS, CDR2 YFSETQ, per germline. V dropped 2 bases and J dropped 11; count of bases not matched to a gene: 9. Here the CDR3 reads CASSFGTGVFRAFF. In DNA, the CDR3 is TGCGCCAGCAGCTTTGGGACAGGGGTATTTCGGGCTTTCTTT.